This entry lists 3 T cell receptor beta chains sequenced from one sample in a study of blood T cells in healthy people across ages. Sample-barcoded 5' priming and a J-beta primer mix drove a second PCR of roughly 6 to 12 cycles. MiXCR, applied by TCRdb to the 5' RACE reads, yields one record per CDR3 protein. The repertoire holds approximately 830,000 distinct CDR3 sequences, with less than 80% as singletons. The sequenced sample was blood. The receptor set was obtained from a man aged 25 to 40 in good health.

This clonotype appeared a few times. The CDR3 region is CASSTRTRDQETQYF. The CDR3 nucleotides are TGTGCCAGCAGCACCCGAACCAGGGACCAAGAGACCCAGTACTTC. This chain links TRBV7-2 with TRBJ2-5; D perhaps matches TRBD1 (5 bases). From germline, CDR1 is SGHTA and CDR2 FQGNSA. The CDR3 is made up of 15 amino acids. Trimming pared 5 bases from V and 0 bases from J, leaving 13 bases between.

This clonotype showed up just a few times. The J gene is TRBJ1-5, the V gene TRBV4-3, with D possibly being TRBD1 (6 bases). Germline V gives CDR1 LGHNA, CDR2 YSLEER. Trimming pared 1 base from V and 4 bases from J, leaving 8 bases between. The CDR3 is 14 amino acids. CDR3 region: CASSQGDRNQPQHF. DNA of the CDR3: TGCGCCAGCAGCCAAGGTGACAGGAATCAGCCCCAGCATTTT.

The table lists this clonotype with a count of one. The CDR3 nucleotides read TGTGCCAGTGGGGCGGGGAGGGGTAATTCACCCCTCCACTTT. This translates into CASGAGRGNSPLHF. This rearrangement joins TRBV27 to TRBJ1-6; maybe TRBD1 (5 bases). CDR1 and CDR2 (germline): MNHEY, SMNVEV (reference sequence). Trimming removed 9 bases from V and 6 bases from J, with 15 bases in between. This CDR3 has 14 residues.